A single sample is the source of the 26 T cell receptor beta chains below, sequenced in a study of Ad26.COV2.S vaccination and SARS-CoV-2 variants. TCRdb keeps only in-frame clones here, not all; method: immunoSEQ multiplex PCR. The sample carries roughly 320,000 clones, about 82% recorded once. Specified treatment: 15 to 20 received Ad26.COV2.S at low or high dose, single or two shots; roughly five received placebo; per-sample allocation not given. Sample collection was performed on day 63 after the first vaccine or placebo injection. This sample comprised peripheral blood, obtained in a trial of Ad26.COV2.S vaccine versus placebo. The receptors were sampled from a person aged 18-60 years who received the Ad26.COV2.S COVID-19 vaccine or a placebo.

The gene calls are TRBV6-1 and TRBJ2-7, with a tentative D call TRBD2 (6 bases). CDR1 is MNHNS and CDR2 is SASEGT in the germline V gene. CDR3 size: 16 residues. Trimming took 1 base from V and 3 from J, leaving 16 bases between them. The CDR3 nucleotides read TGTGCCAGCAGTGAAGGAATGGGAGGATCCTACTACGAGCAGTACTTC. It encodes CASSEGMGGSYYEQYF.

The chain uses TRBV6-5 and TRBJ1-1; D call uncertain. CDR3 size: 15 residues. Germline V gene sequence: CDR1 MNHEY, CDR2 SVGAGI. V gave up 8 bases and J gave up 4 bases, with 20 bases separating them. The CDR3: CASHSLEGVSTEAFF. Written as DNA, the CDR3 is TGTGCCAGCCACTCCCTAGAGGGCGTTAGCACTGAAGCTTTCTTT.

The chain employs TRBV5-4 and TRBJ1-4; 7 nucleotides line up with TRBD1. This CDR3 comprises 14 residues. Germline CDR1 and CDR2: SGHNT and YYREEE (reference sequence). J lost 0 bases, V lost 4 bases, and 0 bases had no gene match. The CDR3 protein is CASSQGATNEKLFF. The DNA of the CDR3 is TGTGCCAGCAGCCAGGGGGCAACTAATGAAAAACTGTTTTTT.

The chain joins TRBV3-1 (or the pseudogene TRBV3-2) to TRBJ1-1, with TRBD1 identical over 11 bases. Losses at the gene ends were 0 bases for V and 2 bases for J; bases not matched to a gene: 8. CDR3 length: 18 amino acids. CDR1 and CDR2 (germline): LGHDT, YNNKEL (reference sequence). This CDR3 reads CASSQDGTGGGQNTEAFF. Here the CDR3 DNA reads TGTGCCAGCAGCCAAGATGGGACAGGGGGAGGCCAAAACACTGAAGCTTTCTTT.

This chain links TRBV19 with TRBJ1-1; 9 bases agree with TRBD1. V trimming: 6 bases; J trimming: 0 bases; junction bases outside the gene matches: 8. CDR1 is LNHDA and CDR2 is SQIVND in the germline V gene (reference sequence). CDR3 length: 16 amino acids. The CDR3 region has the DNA TGTGCCAGTAGCATCGCCGGGACAGGGATGAACACTGAAGCTTTCTTT. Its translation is CASSIAGTGMNTEAFF.

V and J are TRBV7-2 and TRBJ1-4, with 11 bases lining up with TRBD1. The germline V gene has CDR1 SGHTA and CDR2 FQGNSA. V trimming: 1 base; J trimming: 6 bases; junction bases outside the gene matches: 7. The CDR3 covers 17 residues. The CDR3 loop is CASSLERRTGGHEKLFF. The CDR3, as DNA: TGTGCCAGCAGCTTAGAGCGGAGGACAGGGGGCCATGAAAAACTGTTTTTT.

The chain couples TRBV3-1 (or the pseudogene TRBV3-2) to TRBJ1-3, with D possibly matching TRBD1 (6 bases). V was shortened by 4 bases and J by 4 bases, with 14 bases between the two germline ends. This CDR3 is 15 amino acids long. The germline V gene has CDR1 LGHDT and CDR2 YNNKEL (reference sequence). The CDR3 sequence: CASSLDRWGGNTIYF. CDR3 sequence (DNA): TGTGCCAGCAGCCTCGACAGGTGGGGAGGAAACACCATATATTTT.

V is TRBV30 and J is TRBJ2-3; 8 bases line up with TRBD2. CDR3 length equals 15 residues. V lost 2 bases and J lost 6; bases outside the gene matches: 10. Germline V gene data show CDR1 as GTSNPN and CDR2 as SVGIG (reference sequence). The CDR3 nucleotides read TGTGCCTGGAGTCCCCATGTGCGGGGGGCGGATACGCAGTATTTT. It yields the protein CAWSPHVRGADTQYF.

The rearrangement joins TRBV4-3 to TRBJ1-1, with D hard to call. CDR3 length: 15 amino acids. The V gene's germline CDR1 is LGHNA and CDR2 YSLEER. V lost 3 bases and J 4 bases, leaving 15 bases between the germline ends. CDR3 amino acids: CASSHLSLGGTEAFF. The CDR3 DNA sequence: TGCGCCAGCAGCCATCTCTCGTTGGGTGGCACTGAAGCTTTCTTT.

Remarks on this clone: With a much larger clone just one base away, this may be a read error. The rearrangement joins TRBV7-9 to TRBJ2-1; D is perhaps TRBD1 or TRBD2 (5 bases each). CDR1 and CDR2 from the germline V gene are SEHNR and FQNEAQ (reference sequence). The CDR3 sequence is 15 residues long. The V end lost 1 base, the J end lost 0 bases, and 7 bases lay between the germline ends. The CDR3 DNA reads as TGTGCCAGCAGCTTAGGAGGGGCCTCCTACAATGAGCAGTTCTTC. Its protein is CASSLGGASYNEQFF.

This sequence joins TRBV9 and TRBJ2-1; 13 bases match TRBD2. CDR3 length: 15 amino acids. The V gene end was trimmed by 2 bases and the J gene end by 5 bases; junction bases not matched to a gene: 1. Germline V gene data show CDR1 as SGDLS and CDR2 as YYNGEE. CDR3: CASSVGTSGDNEQFF. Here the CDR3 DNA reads TGTGCCAGCAGCGTCGGGACTAGCGGGGACAATGAGCAGTTCTTC. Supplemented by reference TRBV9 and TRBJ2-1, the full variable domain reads DSGVTQTPKHLITATGQRVTLRCSPRSGDLSVYWYQQSLDQGLQFLIQYYNGEERAKGNILERFSAQQFPDLHSELNLSSLELGDSALYFCASSVGTSGDNEQFFGPGTRLTVL.

This CDR3 reads CASSLLSGSYNSPLHF. Here the CDR3 DNA reads TGCGCCAGCAGCTTGTTGTCAGGGAGCTATAATTCACCCCTCCACTTT. The chain carries TRBV5-1 and TRBJ1-6, with a possible D match to TRBD1 (5 bases). Trimming removed 1 base from V and 3 bases from J, with 11 bases in between. The germline V gene encodes CDR1 SGHRS and CDR2 YFSETQ. This CDR3 contains 16 residues.

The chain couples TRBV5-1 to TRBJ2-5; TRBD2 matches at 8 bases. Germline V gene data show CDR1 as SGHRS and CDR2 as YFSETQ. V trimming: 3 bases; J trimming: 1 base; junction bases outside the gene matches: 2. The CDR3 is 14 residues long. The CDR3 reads CASSYGLAQETQYF. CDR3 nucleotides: TGCGCCAGCAGCTATGGACTAGCCCAAGAGACCCAGTACTTC.

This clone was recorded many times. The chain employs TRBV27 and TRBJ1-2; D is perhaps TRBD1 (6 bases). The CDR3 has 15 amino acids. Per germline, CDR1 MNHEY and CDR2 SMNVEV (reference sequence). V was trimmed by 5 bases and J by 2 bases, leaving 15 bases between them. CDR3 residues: CASSLTLGGNYGYTF. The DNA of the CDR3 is TGTGCCAGCAGTCTCACACTAGGGGGGAACTATGGCTACACCTTC.

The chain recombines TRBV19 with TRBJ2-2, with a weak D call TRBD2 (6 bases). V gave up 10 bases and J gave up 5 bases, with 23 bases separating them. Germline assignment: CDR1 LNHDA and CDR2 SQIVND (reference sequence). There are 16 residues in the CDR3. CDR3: CATRPVRGSGTGELFF. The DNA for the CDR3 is TGTGCCACTCGTCCTGTGAGGGGAAGCGGGACCGGGGAGCTGTTTTTT.

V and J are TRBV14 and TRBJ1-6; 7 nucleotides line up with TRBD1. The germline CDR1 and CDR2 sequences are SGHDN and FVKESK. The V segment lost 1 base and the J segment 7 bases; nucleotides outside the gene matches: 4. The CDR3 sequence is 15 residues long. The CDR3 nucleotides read TGTGCCAGCAGCCAAGGACAGGGAAACAATTCACCCCTCCACTTT. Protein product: CASSQGQGNNSPLHF.

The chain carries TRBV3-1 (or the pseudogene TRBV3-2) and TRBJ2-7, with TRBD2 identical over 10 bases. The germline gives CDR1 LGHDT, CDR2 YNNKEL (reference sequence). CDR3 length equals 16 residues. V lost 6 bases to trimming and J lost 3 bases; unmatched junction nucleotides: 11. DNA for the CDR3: TGTGCCAGCAGGCCTCTAGCGGGGGTCGGAGGCTACGAGCAGTACTTC. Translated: CASRPLAGVGGYEQYF.

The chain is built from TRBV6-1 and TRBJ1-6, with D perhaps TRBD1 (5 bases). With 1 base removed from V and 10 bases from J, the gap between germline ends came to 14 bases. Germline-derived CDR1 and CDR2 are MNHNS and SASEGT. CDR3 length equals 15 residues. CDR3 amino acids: CASSEVGQGKSPLHF. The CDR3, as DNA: TGTGCCAGCAGTGAAGTGGGGCAGGGAAAGTCACCCCTCCACTTT.

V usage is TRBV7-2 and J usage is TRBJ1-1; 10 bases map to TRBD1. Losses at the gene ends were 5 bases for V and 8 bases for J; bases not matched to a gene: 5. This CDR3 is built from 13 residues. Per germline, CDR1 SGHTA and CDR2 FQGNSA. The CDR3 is CASSKTGGLEAFF. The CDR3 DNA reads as TGTGCCAGCAGCAAGACAGGGGGCCTCGAAGCTTTCTTT. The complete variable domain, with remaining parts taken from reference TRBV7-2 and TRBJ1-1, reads GAGVSQSPSNKVTEKGKDVELRCDPISGHTALYWYRQSLGQGLEFLIYFQGNSAPDKSGLPSDRFSAERTGGSVSTLTIQRTQQEDSAVYLCASSKTGGLEAFFGQGTRLTVV.

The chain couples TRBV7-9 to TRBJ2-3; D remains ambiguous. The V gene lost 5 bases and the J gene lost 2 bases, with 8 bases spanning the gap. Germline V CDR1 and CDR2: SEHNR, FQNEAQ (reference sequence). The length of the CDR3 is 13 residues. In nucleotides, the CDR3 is TGTGCCAGCAGCGTCCTCCCCACAGATACGCAGTATTTT. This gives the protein CASSVLPTDTQYF.

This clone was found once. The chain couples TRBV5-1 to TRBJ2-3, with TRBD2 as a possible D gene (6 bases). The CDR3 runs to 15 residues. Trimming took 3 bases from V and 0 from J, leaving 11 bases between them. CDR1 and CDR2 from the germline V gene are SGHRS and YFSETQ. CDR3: CASSWTTTSTDTQYF. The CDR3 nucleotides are TGCGCCAGCAGCTGGACTACGACTAGCACAGATACGCAGTATTTT.

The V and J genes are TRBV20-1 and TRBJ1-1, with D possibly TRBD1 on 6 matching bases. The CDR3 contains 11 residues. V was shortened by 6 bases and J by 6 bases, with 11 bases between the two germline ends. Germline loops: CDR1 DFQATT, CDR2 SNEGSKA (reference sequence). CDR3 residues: CSAKTGAEAFF. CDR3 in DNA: TGCAGTGCCAAGACAGGCGCTGAAGCTTTCTTT.

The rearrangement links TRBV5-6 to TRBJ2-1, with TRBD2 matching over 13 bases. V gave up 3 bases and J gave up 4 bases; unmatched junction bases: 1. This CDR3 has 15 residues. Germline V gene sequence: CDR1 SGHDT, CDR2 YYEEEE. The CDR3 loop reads CASSSGLAGYNEQFF. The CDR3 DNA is TGTGCCAGCAGCTCGGGACTAGCGGGATACAATGAGCAGTTCTTC. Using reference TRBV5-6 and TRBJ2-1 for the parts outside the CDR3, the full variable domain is DAGVTQSPTHLIKTRGQQVTLRCSPKSGHDTVSWYQQALGQGPQFIFQYYEEEERQRGNFPDRFSGHQFPNYSSELNVNALLLGDSALYLCASSSGLAGYNEQFFGPGTRLTVL.

This CDR3 is CAWSMGAGELFF. The CDR3 DNA sequence: TGTGCCTGGAGTATGGGGGCCGGGGAGCTGTTTTTT. The rearrangement uses TRBV30 and TRBJ2-2; TRBD1 or TRBD2 may be the D gene (5 bases each). Trimming cost V 2 bases and J 6 bases, with 7 bases left between them. The germline V gene encodes CDR1 GTSNPN and CDR2 SVGIG (reference sequence). There are 12 residues in the CDR3.

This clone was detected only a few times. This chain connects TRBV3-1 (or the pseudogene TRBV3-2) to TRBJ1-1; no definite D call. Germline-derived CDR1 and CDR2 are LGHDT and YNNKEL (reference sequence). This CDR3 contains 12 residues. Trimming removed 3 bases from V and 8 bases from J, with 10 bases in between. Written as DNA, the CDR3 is TGTGCCAGCAGCCAGGCCCCGCTGGAAGCTTTCTTT. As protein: CASSQAPLEAFF.

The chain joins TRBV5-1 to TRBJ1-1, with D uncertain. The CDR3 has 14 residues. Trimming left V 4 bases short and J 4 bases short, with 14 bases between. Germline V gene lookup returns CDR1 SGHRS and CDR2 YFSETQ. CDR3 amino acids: CASSQGGSATEAFF. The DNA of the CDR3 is TGCGCCAGCAGCCAAGGAGGTTCTGCCACTGAAGCTTTCTTT.